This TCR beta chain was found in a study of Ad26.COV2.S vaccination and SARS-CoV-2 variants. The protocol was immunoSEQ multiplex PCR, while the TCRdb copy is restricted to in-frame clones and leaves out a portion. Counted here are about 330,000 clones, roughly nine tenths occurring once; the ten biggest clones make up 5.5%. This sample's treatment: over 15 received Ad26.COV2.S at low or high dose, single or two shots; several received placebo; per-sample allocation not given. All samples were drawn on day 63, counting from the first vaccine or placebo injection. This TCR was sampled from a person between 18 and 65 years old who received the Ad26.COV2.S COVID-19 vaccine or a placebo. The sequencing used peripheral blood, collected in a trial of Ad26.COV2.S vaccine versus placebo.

CDR3 loop: CASSQDRAYETQYF. CDR3 DNA: TGTGCCAGCAGCCAAGACAGGGCCTACGAGACCCAGTACTTC. The chain recombines TRBV3-1 (or the pseudogene TRBV3-2) with TRBJ2-5, with D possibly TRBD1 on 5 matching bases. CDR3 length equals 14 residues. V lost 0 bases and J 5 bases, leaving 10 bases between the germline ends. CDR1 and CDR2 (germline): LGHDT, YNNKEL (reference sequence).